The next 3 T cell receptor beta chains were all read from a single sample in a study of T cells in Graves' hyperthyroidism and ophthalmopathy. Amplification of TCR beta CDR3 regions was performed using RNA transcripts as template. A first-round RT-PCR of the TCR CDR3 used the HTBI primer set. Using its own MiXCR run on the multiplex PCR reads, TCRdb lists one record per CDR3 protein. This table holds about 350,000 distinct CDR3 sequences, about a fifth found once. Material: blood. The receptor set was obtained from a woman aged 18 to 35 with Graves' hyperthyroidism.

This chain connects TRBV6-2 or TRBV6-3 to TRBJ2-4; 7 positions agree with TRBD1. This CDR3 comprises 13 residues. Losses at the gene ends were 6 bases for V and 1 base for J; bases not matched to a gene: 0. Germline CDR1 and CDR2: MNHEY and SVGEGT. CDR3 sequence (DNA): TGTGCCAGCAGCAGGGGGGCCAAAAACATTCAGTACTTC. It specifies CASSRGAKNIQYF.

This clonotype was detected many times. The V and J genes are TRBV15 and TRBJ2-5; 7 nucleotides agree with TRBD1. The CDR3 covers 16 residues. CDR1 LNHNV and CDR2 YYDKDF come from the germline V gene (reference sequence). Trimming at V came to 1 base and at J to 3 bases, leaving 8 bases not matched to a gene. The CDR3 coding sequence is TGTGCCACCAGCAGAGCCCGCACCGGGACAGAAGAGACCCAGTACTTC. Its translation: CATSRARTGTEETQYF. Full variable domain (missing parts from reference TRBV15 and TRBJ2-5): DAMVIQNPRYQVTQFGKPVTLSCSQTLNHNVMYWYQQKSSQAPKLLFHYYDKDFNNEADTPDNFQSRRPNTSFCFLDIRSPGLGDTAMYLCATSRARTGTEETQYFGPGTRLLVL.

The rearrangement uses TRBV2 and TRBJ2-2; D unresolved. Germline-derived CDR1 and CDR2 are SNHLY and FYNNEI. The CDR3 is 14 residues long. The germline V and J ends were trimmed by 4 bases and 5 bases, with 11 bases remaining between them. This CDR3 reads CASSVGSTTGELFF. The CDR3 region has the DNA TGTGCCAGCAGTGTAGGTAGCACTACCGGGGAGCTGTTTTTT.